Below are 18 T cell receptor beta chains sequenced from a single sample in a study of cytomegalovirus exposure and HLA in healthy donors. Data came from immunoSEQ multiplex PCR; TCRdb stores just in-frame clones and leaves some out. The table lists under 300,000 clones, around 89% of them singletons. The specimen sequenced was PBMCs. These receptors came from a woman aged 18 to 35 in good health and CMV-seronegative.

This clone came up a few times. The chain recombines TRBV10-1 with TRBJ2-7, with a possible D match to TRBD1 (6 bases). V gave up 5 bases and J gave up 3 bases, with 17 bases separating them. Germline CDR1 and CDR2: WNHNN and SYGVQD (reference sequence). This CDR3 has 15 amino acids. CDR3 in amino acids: CASSSDLGGLYEQYF. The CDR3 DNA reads TGCGCCAGCAGTTCCGATCTAGGGGGTCTCTACGAGCAGTACTTC.

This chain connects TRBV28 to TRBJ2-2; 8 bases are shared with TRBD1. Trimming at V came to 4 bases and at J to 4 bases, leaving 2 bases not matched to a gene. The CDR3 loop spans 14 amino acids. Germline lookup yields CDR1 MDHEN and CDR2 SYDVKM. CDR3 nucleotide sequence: TGTGCCAGCAGTTCTACAGGGGGCACCGGGGAGCTGTTTTTT. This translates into CASSSTGGTGELFF.

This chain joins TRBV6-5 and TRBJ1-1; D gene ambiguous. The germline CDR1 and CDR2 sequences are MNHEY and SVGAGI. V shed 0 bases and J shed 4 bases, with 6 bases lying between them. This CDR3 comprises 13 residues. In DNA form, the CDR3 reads TGTGCCAGCAGTTACTCTGAGGCCACTGAAGCTTTCTTT. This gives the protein CASSYSEATEAFF.

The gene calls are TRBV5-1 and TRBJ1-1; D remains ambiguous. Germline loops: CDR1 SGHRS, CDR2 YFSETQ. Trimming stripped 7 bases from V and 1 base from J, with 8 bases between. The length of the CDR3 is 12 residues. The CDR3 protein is CASWEGNTEAFF. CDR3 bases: TGCGCCAGCTGGGAGGGGAACACTGAAGCTTTCTTT. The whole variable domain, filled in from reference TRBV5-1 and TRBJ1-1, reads KAGVTQTPRYLIKTRGQQVTLSCSPISGHRSVSWYQQTPGQGLQFLFEYFSETQRNKGNFPGRFSGRQFSNSRSEMNVSTLELGDSALYLCASWEGNTEAFFGQGTRLTVV.

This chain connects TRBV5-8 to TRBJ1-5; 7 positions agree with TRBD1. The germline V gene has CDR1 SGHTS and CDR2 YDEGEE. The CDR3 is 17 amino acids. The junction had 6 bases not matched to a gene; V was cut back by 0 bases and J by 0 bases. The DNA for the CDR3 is TGTGCCAGCAGCTTGGGGGGACAGTCCCTTAGCAATCAGCCCCAGCATTTT. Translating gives CASSLGGQSLSNQPQHF.

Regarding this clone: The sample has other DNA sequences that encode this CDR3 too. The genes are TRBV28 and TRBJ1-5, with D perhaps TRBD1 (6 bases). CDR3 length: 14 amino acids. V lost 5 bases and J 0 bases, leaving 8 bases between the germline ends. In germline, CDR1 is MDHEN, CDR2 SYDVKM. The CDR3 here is CASSRRGSNQPQHF. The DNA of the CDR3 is TGTGCCAGCAGTCGCAGGGGTAGCAATCAGCCCCAGCATTTT.

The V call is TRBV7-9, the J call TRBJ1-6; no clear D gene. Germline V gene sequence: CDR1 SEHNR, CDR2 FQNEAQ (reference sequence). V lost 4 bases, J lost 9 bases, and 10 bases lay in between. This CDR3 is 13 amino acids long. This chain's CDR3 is CASSSEGGSPLHF. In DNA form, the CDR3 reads TGTGCCAGCAGCTCGGAAGGAGGTTCACCCCTCCACTTT.

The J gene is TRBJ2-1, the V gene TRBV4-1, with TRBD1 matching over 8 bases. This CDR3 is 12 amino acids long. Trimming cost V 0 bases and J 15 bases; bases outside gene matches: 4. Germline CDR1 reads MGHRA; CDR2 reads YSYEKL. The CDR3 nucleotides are TGCGCCAGCAGCCAAGAAGCAGGGGGCATGTTCTTC. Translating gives CASSQEAGGMFF.

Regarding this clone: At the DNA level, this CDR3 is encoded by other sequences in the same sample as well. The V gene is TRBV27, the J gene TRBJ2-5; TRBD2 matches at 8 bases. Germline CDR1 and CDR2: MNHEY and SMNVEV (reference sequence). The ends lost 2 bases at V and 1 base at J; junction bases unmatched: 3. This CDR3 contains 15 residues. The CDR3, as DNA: TGTGCCAGCAGTTTACTGGCGGGGGGCCAAGAGACCCAGTACTTC. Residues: CASSLLAGGQETQYF.

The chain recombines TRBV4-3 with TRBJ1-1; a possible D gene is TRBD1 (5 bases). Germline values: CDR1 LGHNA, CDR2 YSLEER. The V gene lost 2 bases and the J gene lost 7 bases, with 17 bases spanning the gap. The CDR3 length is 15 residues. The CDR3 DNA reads TGCGCCAGCAGCCAACAGAAAAGCGCCGGGGGTGAAGCTTTCTTT. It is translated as CASSQQKSAGGEAFF.

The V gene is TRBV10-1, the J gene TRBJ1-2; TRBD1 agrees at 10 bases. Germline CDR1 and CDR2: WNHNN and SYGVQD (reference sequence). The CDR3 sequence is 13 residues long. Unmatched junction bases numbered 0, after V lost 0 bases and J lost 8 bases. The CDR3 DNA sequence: TGCGCCAGCAGTGAGTCGACAGGGGGCGGCTACACCTTC. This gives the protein CASSESTGGGYTF.

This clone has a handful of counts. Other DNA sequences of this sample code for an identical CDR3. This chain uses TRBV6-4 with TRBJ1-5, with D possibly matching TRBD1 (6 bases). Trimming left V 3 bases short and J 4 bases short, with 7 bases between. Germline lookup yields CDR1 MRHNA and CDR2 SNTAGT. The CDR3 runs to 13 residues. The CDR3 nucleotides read TGTGCCAGCAGTGAGGGGGCTAATCAGCCCCAGCATTTT. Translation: CASSEGANQPQHF.

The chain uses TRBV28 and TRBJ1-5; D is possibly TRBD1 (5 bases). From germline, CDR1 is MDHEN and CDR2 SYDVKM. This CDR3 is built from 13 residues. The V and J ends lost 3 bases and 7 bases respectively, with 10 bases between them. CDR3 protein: CASSLGGVQPQHF. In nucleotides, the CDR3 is TGTGCCAGCAGTTTGGGGGGTGTCCAGCCCCAGCATTTT.

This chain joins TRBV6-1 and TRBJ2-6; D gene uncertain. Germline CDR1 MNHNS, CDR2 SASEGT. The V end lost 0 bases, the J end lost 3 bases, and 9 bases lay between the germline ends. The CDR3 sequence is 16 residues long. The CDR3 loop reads CASSEALTRGANVLTF. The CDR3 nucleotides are TGTGCCAGCAGTGAAGCGTTAACACGTGGGGCCAACGTCCTGACTTTC.

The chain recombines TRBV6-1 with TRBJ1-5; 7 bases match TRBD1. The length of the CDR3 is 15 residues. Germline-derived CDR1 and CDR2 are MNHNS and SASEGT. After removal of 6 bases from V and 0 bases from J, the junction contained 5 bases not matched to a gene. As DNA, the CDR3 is TGTGCCAGCAGCGGGACAGCTAATAGCAATCAGCCCCAGCATTTT. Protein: CASSGTANSNQPQHF.

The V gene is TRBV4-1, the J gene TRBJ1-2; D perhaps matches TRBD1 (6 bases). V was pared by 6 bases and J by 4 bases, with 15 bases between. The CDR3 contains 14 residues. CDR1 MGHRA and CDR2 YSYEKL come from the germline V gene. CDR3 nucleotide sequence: TGCGCCAGCAGTCGACAGGAAATAGGCTATGGCTACACCTTC. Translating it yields CASSRQEIGYGYTF.

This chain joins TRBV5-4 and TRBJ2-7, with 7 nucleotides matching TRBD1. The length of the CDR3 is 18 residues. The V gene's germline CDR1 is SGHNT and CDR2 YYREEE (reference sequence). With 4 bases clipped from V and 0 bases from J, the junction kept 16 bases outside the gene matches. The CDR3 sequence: CASSPKPSTGLFSYEQYF. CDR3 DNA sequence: TGTGCCAGCAGCCCCAAACCATCGACAGGGTTGTTCTCCTACGAGCAGTACTTC.

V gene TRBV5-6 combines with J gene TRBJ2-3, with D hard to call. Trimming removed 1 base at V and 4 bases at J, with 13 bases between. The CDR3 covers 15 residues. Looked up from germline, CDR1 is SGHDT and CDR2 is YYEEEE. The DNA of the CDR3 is TGTGCCAGCAGCTTGTGGCCCGAACCTCCAGATACGCAGTATTTT. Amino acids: CASSLWPEPPDTQYF.